This T cell receptor beta chain came from a study of T cell changes during pregnancy in multiple sclerosis. Assay: immunoSEQ multiplex PCR; the TCRdb copy retains only in-frame clones and omits some. Of around 66,000 clones in the sample, about nine tenths are singletons; the top ten hold 2.2%. This CDR3 contains 17 residues. V lost 0 bases and J lost 4, with 18 bases in between. Germline V gene sequence: CDR1 GTSNPN, CDR2 SVGIG (reference sequence). The source material was peripheral blood, sampled in the third trimester of pregnancy. J is TRBJ2-2 and V is TRBV30; D unresolved. This receptor was taken from a female donor in good health, enrolled as a control in a pregnancy study. CDR3 sequence: CAWSVIRVRPVTGELFF. For the CDR3, the DNA is TGTGCCTGGAGTGTGATCCGGGTTCGTCCAGTCACCGGGGAGCTGTTTTTT.